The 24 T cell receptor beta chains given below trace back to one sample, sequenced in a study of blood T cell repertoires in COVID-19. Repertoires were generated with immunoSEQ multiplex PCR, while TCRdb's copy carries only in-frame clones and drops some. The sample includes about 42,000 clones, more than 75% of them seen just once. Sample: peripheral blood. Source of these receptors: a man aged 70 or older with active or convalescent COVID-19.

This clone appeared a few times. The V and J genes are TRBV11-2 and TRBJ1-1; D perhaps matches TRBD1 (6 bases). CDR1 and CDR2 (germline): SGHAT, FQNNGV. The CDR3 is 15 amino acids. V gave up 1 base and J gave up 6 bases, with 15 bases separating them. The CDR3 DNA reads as TGTGCCAGCAGCTTAGTGACAGGATCGTTGGCTGAAGCTTTCTTT. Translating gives CASSLVTGSLAEAFF.

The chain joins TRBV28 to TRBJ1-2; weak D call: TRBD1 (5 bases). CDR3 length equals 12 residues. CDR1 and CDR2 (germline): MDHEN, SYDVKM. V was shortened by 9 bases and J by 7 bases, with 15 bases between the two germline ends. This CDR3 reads CASGARVSGYTF. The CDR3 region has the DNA TGTGCCAGTGGGGCCCGGGTGAGTGGCTACACCTTC.

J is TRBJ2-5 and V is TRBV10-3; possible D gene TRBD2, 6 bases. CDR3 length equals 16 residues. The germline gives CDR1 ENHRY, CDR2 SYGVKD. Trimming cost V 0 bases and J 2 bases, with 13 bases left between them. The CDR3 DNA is TGTGCCATCAGTGAGTCGATTCGGGGGAAGCAAGAGACCCAGTACTTC. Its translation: CAISESIRGKQETQYF.

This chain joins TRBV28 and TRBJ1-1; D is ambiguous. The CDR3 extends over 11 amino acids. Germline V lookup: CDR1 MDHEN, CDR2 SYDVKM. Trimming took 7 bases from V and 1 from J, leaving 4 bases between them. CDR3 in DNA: TGTGCCAGCAACGGGAACACTGAAGCTTTCTTT. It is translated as CASNGNTEAFF.

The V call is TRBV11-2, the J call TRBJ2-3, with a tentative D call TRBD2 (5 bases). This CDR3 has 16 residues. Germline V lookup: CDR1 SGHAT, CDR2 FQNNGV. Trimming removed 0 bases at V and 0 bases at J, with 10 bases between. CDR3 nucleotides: TGTGCCAGCAGCTTAGATCGGGGTATTAGCACAGATACGCAGTATTTT. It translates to CASSLDRGISTDTQYF. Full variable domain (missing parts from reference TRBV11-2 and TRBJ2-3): EAGVAQSPRYKIIEKRQSVAFWCNPISGHATLYWYQQILGQGPKLLIQFQNNGVVDDSQLPKDRFSAERLKGVDSTLKIQPAKLEDSAVYLCASSLDRGISTDTQYFGPGTRLTVL.

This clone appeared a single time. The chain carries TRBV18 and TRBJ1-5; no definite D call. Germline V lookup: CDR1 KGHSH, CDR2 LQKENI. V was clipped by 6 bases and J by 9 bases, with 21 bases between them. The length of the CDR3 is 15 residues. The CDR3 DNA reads TGTGCCAGCTCTGAGGGATATCCCCGGGTTATGCCCCAGCATTTT. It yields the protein CASSEGYPRVMPQHF.

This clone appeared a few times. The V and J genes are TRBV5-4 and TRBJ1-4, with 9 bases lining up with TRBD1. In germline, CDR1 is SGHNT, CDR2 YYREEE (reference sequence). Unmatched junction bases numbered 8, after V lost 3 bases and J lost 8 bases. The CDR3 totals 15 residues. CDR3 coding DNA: TGTGCCAGCAGCTCCGACAGGGGGAAATGGGAAAAACTGTTTTTT. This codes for CASSSDRGKWEKLFF.

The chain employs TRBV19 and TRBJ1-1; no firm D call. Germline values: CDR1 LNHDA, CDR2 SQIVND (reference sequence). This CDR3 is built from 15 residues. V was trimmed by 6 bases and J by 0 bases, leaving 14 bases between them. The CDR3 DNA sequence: TGTGCCAGTAGGGTAGCGGCAGGAATGAACACTGAAGCTTTCTTT. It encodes CASRVAAGMNTEAFF.

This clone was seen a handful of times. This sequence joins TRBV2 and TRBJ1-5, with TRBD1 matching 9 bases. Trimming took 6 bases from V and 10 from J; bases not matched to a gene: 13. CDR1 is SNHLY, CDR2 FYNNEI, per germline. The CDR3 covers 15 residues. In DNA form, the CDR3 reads TGTGCCAGCAGCGCGATGGGGACAGGGAATTATCCCCAGCATTTT. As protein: CASSAMGTGNYPQHF.

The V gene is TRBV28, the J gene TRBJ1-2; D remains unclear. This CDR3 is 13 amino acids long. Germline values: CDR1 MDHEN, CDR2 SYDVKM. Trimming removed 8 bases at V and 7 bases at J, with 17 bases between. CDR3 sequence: CASSNSHGSGYTF. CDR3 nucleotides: TGTGCCAGCTCTAACAGCCATGGGTCTGGCTACACCTTC.

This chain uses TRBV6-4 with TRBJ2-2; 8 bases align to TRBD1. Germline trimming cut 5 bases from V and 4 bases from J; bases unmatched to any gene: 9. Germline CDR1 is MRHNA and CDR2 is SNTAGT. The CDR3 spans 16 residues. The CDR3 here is CASSNQPGTGTGELFF. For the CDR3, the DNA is TGTGCCAGCAGTAATCAACCGGGGACAGGCACCGGGGAGCTGTTTTTT.

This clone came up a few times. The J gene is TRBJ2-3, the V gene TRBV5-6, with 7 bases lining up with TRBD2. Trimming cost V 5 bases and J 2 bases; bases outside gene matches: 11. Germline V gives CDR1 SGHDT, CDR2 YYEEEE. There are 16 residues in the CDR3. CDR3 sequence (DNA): TGTGCCAGCAGGTCGAGAGGTCGGGGGGACACAGATACGCAGTATTTT. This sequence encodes CASRSRGRGDTDTQYF.

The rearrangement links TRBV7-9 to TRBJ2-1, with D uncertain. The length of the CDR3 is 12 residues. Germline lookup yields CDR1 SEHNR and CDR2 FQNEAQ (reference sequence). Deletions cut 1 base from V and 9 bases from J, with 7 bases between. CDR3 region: CASSLEGGEQFF. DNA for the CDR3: TGTGCCAGCAGCTTAGAAGGCGGTGAGCAGTTCTTC.

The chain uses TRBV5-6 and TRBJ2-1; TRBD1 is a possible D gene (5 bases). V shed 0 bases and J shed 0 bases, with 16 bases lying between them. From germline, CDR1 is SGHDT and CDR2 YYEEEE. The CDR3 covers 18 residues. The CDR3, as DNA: TGTGCCAGCAGCTTGGTTCCAGGGAATTCGCGCTCCTACAATGAGCAGTTCTTC. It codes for CASSLVPGNSRSYNEQFF.

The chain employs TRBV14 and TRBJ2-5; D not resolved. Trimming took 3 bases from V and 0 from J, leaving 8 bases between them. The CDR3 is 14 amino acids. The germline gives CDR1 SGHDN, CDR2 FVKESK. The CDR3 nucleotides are TGTGCCAGCAGCCATTACACCAACCAAGAGACCCAGTACTTC. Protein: CASSHYTNQETQYF.

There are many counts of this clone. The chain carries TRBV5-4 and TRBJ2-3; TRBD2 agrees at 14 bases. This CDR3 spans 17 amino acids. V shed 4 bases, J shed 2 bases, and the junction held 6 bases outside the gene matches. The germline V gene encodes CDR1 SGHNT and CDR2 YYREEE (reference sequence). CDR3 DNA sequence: TGTGCCAGCAGCCAGAGACTAGCGGGGGGGCCCACAGATACGCAGTATTTT. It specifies CASSQRLAGGPTDTQYF. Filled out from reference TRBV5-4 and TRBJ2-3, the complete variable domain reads ETGVTQSPTHLIKTRGQQVTLRCSSQSGHNTVSWYQQALGQGPQFIFQYYREEENGRGNFPPRFSGLQFPNYSSELNVNALELDDSALYLCASSQRLAGGPTDTQYFGPGTRLTVL.

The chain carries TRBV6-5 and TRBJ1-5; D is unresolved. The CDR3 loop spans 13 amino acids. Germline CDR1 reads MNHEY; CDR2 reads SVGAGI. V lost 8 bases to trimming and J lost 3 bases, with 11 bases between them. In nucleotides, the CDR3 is TGTGCCAGCCGTAAGAGGAACAATCAGCCCCAGCATTTT. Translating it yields CASRKRNNQPQHF.

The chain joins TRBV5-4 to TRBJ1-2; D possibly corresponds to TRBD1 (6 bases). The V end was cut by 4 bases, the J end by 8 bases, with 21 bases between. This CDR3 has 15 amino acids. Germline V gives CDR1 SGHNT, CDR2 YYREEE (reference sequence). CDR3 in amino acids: CASSLSGAPPGGYTF. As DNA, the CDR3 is TGTGCCAGCAGCCTCTCAGGGGCCCCGCCAGGAGGCTACACCTTC.

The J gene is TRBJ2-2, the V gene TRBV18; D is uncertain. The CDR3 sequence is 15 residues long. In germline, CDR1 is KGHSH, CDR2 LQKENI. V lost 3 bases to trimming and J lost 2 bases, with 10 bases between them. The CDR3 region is CASSPEKTNTGELFF. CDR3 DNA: TGTGCCAGCTCACCGGAGAAAACCAACACCGGGGAGCTGTTTTTT.

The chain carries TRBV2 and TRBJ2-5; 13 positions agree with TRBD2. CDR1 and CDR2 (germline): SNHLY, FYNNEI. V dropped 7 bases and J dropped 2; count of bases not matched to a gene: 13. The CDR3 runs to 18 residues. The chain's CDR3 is CASIQLAGGQMGQETQYF. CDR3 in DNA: TGTGCCAGCATCCAACTAGCGGGGGGGCAAATGGGGCAAGAGACCCAGTACTTC.

CDR3 nucleotide sequence: TGTGCCAGCAGCCGAAGGGGACAGGAGAACACTGAAGCTTTCTTT. Translation: CASSRRGQENTEAFF. The V call is TRBV3-1 (or the pseudogene TRBV3-2), the J call TRBJ1-1; 8 bases fit TRBD1. From germline, CDR1 is LGHDT and CDR2 YNNKEL (reference sequence). The CDR3 is 15 residues long. V shed 4 bases, J shed 1 base, and the junction held 5 bases outside the gene matches.

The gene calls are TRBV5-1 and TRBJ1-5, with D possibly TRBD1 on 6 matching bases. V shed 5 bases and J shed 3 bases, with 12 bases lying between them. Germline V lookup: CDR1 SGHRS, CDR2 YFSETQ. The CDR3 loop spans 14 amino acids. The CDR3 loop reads CASSRTGNNQPQHF. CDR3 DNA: TGCGCCAGCAGTCGTACAGGGAACAATCAGCCCCAGCATTTT.

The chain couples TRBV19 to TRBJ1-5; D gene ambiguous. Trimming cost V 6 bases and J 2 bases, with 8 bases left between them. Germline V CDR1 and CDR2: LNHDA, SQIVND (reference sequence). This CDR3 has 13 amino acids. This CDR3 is CASRFGGNQPQHF. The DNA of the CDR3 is TGTGCCAGTAGATTCGGGGGCAATCAGCCCCAGCATTTT.

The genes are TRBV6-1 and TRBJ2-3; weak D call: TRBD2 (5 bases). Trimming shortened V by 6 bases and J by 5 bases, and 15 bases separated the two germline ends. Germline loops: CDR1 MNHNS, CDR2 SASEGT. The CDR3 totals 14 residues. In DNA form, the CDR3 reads TGTGCCAGCAGCCCCCTCACGCGGGTAGATACGCAGTATTTT. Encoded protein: CASSPLTRVDTQYF.